The 6 T cell receptor beta chains reported below all come from one sample, sequenced in a study of OX40 agonist ivuxolimab in advanced cancers. TCRdb's copy holds only in-frame clones and misses some; the assay was immunoSEQ multiplex PCR. The sample has roughly 72,000 clones, roughly 80% seen once. Sequenced here: CD4+ or CD8+ T cells sorted from blood, sampled in a trial of the OX40 agonist ivuxolimab. These TCRs come from an adult with an advanced solid tumor such as melanoma, head and neck, liver or kidney cancer.

This clone came up many times. V and J are TRBV14 and TRBJ2-7, with 8 bases aligning to TRBD1. CDR1 and CDR2 from the germline V gene are SGHDN and FVKESK. V lost 4 bases, J lost 0 bases, and 5 bases stayed unmatched. The CDR3 is 15 amino acids. The CDR3 protein is CASSLLGQDSYEQYF. The CDR3 nucleotides read TGTGCCAGCAGCCTTTTGGGACAGGACTCCTACGAGCAGTACTTC.

The rearrangement uses TRBV5-8 and TRBJ2-1; TRBD1 matches 7 bases. Germline CDR1 reads SGHTS; CDR2 reads YDEGEE. J gave up 1 base and V 4 bases, and 5 bases lay outside the gene matches. This CDR3 has 15 amino acids. Written as DNA, the CDR3 is TGTGCCAGCAGCCCAACGGGACAGTCCTACAATGAGCAGTTCTTC. It translates to CASSPTGQSYNEQFF.

In nucleotides, the CDR3 is TGCAGCGTTGATATGACAGGGGGACTCTATGGCTACACCTTC. Encoded protein: CSVDMTGGLYGYTF. The genes are TRBV29-1 and TRBJ1-2; TRBD1 aligns across 9 bases. The CDR3 has 14 residues. The V segment lost 3 bases and the J segment 4 bases; nucleotides outside the gene matches: 6. Germline assignment: CDR1 SQVTM and CDR2 ANQGSEA.

CDR3 residues: CASKGDSNYGYTF. CDR3 coding DNA: TGTGCCAGCAAGGGGGATTCTAACTATGGCTACACCTTC. This chain joins TRBV6-5 and TRBJ1-2, with a weak D call TRBD1 (6 bases). Germline V gives CDR1 MNHEY, CDR2 SVGAGI. The germline V and J ends were trimmed by 7 bases and 0 bases, with 9 bases remaining between them. The CDR3 length is 13 residues.

This clone was seen just once. The V and J genes are TRBV9 and TRBJ1-3; unclear D gene. Deletions cut 0 bases from V and 0 bases from J, with 10 bases between. The CDR3 runs to 16 residues. Germline CDR1 reads SGDLS; CDR2 reads YYNGEE. As DNA, the CDR3 is TGTGCCAGCAGCGTAGGTTATGAAATCTCTGGAAACACCATATATTTT. Translation gives CASSVGYEISGNTIYF. Together with reference TRBV9 and TRBJ1-3, the CDR3 gives the full variable domain: DSGVTQTPKHLITATGQRVTLRCSPRSGDLSVYWYQQSLDQGLQFLIQYYNGEERAKGNILERFSAQQFPDLHSELNLSSLELGDSALYFCASSVGYEISGNTIYFGEGSWLTVV.

CDR3 residues: CSVERTSSSEQFF. The CDR3 bases are TGCAGCGTTGAACGGACGAGTTCTTCCGAGCAGTTCTTC. The gene calls are TRBV29-1 and TRBJ2-1, with no clear D. Per germline, CDR1 SQVTM and CDR2 ANQGSEA. The CDR3 sequence is 13 residues long. V was shortened by 2 bases and J by 10 bases, with 15 bases between the two germline ends.